This TCR beta chain appears in the sequencing data of a study of blood T cell repertoires in COVID-19. In the study overall: Collection of acute and convalescent COVID-19 samples took place in the United States, Italy and Spain. The analysed material was cDNA or gDNA that came from T cells, B-cell-depleted T cells, or PBMCs.

The authors' processing: Nucleated cell number was recorded as an estimate derived from reference gene primer amplification. Only in-frame clones appear in the TCRdb table, and some are missing; sequencing was by immunoSEQ multiplex PCR. V and J calls and clone size are given by that table; D and trimming were obtained from the DNA. The table lists fewer than 60,000 clones, roughly 77% of them singletons, with about 31% in the top ten. The Seattle site enrolled patients during active infection and followed them longitudinally. V dropped 3 bases and J dropped 4 bases, with 9 bases sitting between them. CDR1 is MNHNS and CDR2 is SASEGT in the germline V gene. The CDR3 spans 13 residues.

Input material: peripheral blood. This chain uses TRBV6-1 with TRBJ1-1, with D unresolved. This TCR came from a man aged 55 to 70 with COVID-19, enrolled during active disease. As DNA, the CDR3 is TGTGCCAGCAGTGACAACGGAGGCACTGAAGCTTTCTTT. Its protein product is CASSDNGGTEAFF.